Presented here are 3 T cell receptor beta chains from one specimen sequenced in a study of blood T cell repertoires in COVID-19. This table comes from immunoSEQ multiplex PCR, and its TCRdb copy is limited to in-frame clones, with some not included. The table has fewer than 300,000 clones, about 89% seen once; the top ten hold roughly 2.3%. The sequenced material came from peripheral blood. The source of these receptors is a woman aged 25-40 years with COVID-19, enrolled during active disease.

This CDR3 reads CAISAGQGGYGYTF. CDR3 nucleotide sequence: TGTGCCATCAGTGCCGGACAGGGCGGTTATGGCTACACCTTC. The chain has TRBV10-3 and TRBJ1-2, with 8 bases aligning to TRBD1. The V gene end was trimmed by 4 bases and the J gene end by 5 bases; junction bases not matched to a gene: 6. Looked up from germline, CDR1 is ENHRY and CDR2 is SYGVKD. The CDR3 consists of 14 residues.

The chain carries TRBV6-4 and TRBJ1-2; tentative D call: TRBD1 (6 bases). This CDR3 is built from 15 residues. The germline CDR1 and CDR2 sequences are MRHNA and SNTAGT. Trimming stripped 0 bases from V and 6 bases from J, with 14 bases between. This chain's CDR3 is CASSDSIWGLNGYTF. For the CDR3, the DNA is TGTGCCAGCAGTGACTCGATTTGGGGGCTTAATGGCTACACCTTC.

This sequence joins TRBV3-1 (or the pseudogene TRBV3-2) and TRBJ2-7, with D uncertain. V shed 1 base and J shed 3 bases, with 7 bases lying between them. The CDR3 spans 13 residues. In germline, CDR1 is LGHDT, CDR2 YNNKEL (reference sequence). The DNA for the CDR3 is TGTGCCAGCAGCCAAGGTTACAGCTACGAGCAGTACTTC. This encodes CASSQGYSYEQYF.